This T cell receptor beta chain is from a study of multiple sclerosis patients with progressive multifocal leukoencephalopathy. Profiled with immunoSEQ multiplex PCR; TCRdb holds only in-frame clones, not every one. The table lists tens of thousands of clones, just under 90% of them singletons. Indicated time point: 5 to 6 months of natalizumab therapy. Trimming left V 1 base short and J 4 bases short, with 13 bases between. From germline, CDR1 is LNHDA and CDR2 SQIVND (reference sequence). This CDR3 contains 15 residues. The chain links TRBV19 to TRBJ1-1; weak D call: TRBD1 (5 bases). Sample: PBMCs, taken from a patient treated with natalizumab. The sequence derives from a human donor with multiple sclerosis. CDR3 in amino acids: CASSIAGRAPTEAFF. CDR3 bases: TGTGCCAGTAGTATAGCGGGCAGGGCGCCCACTGAAGCTTTCTTT.